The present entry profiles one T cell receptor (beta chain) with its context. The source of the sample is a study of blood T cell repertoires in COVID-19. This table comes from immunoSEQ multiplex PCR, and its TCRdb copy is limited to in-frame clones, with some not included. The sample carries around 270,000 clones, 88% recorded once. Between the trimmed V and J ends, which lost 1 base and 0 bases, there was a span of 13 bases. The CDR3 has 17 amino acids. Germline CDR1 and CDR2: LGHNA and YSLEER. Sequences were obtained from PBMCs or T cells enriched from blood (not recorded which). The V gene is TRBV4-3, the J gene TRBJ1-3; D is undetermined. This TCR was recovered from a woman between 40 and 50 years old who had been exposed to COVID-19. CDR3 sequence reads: CASSQGYGGLSGNTIYF. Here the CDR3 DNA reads TGCGCCAGCAGCCAAGGGTATGGCGGACTCTCTGGAAACACCATATATTTT.